The following is a T cell receptor (beta chain) sequence with its context. Both iRepertoire HTBI primers and Arm-PCR of CDR3 regions were used to build the TCR beta libraries. One entry per CDR3 protein results from TCRdb running MiXCR on the multiplex PCR reads. Of hundreds of thousands of distinct CDR3 sequences in the sample, under 25% were seen once. The source of the sample is a study of regulatory T cells in long-lasting Graves disease. Time point: persistent/refractory GD, antithyroid drugs over 5 years with positive TRAb. Generation of the TCR library employed RNA extracted from PBMCs. CDR1 and CDR2 (germline): MNHEY, SVGAGI. The ends lost 0 bases at V and 5 bases at J; junction bases unmatched: 8. The CDR3 covers 16 residues.

This receptor was taken from a female donor with Graves disease. The material sequenced was peripheral blood mononuclear cells (PBMCs), taken when the disease was refractory, from a patient treated with antithyroid drugs. This sequence joins TRBV6-5 and TRBJ2-7; 9 bases agree with TRBD2. The CDR3 is CASSYSIMSGGHEQYF. As DNA, the CDR3 is TGTGCCAGCAGTTACTCGATAATGAGCGGGGGGCACGAGCAGTACTTC.